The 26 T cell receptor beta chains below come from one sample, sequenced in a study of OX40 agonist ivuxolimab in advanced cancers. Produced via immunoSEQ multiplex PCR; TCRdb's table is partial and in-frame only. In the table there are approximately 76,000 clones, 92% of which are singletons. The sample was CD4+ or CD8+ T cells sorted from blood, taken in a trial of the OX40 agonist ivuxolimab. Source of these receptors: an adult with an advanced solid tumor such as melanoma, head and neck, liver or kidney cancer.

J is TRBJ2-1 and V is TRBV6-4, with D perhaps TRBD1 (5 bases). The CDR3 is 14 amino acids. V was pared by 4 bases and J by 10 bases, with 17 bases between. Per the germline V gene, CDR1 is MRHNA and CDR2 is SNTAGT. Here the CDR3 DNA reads TGTGCCAGCAGTGCCGGGCAGGGTACATCCGAGCAGTTCTTC. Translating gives CASSAGQGTSEQFF.

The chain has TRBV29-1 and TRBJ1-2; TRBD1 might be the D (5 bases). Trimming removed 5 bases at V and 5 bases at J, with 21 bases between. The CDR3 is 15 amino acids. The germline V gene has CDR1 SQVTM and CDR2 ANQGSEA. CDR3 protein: CSVFGGTLHGYGYTF. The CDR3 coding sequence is TGCAGCGTTTTTGGCGGGACTTTGCATGGGTATGGCTACACCTTC.

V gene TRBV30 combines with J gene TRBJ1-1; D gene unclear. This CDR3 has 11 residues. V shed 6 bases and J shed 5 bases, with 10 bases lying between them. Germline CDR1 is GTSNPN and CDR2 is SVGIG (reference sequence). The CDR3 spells CACVWETEAFF. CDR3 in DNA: TGTGCCTGTGTATGGGAGACTGAAGCTTTCTTT.

DNA for the CDR3: TGTGCCAGCAGTGAATTAGGTTGGGTGGCTGAAGCTTTCTTT. This sequence encodes CASSELGWVAEAFF. J is TRBJ1-1 and V is TRBV25-1; no clear D gene. CDR1 and CDR2 (germline): MGHDK, SYGVNS. The CDR3 loop spans 14 amino acids. The V gene lost 1 base and the J gene lost 6 bases, with 12 bases spanning the gap.

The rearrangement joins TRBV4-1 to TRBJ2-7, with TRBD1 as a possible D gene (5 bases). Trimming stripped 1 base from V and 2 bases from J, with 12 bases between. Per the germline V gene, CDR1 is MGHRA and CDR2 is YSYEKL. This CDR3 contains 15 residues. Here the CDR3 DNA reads TGCGCCAGCAGCCAAGCCACCCCAGGGACCTACGAGCAGTACTTC. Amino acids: CASSQATPGTYEQYF.

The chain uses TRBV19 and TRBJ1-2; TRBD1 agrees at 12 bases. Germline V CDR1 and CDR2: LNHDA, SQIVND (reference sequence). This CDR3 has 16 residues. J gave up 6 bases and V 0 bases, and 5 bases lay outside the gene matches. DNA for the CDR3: TGTGCCAGTAGTATAGACGGGACAGGGGGCGCGCATGGCTACACCTTC. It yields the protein CASSIDGTGGAHGYTF.

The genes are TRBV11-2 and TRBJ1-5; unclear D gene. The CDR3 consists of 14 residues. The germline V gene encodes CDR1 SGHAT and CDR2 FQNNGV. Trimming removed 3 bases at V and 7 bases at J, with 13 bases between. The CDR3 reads CASSFFGERQPQHF. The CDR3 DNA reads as TGTGCCAGCAGCTTTTTTGGGGAACGGCAGCCCCAGCATTTT.

DNA of the CDR3: TGTGCCAGCAGCCCCCATTCCCCGAACGATGAGCAGTTCTTC. Translation gives CASSPHSPNDEQFF. The V and J genes are TRBV9 and TRBJ2-1; D is ambiguous. The germline V and J ends were trimmed by 4 bases and 8 bases, with 16 bases remaining between them. Germline CDR1 and CDR2: SGDLS and YYNGEE. This CDR3 comprises 14 residues. The full variable domain, rest sourced from reference TRBV9 and TRBJ2-1, is DSGVTQTPKHLITATGQRVTLRCSPRSGDLSVYWYQQSLDQGLQFLIQYYNGEERAKGNILERFSAQQFPDLHSELNLSSLELGDSALYFCASSPHSPNDEQFFGPGTRLTVL.

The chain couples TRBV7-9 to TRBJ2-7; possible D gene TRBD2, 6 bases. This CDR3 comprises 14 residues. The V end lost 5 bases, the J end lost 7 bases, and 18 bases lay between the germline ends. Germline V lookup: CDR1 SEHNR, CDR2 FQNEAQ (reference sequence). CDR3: CASSPGAGPIEQYF. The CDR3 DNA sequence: TGTGCCAGCAGCCCCGGCGCGGGGCCGATAGAGCAGTACTTC.

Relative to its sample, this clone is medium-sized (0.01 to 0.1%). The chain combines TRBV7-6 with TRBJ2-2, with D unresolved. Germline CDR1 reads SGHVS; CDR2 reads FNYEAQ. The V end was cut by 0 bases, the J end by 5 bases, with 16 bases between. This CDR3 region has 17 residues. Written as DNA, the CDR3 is TGTGCCAGCAGCTTAGCACTACAGAACATAGAAACCGGGGAGCTGTTTTTT. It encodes CASSLALQNIETGELFF.

CDR3 DNA sequence: TGTGCCAGCAGCCATATTGCGGCCCAGTACTTC. It yields the protein CASSHIAAQYF. The chain recombines TRBV11-2 with TRBJ2-5; no clear D gene. There are 11 residues in the CDR3. From germline, CDR1 is SGHAT and CDR2 FQNNGV. The V end lost 5 bases, the J end lost 9 bases, and 10 bases lay between the germline ends.

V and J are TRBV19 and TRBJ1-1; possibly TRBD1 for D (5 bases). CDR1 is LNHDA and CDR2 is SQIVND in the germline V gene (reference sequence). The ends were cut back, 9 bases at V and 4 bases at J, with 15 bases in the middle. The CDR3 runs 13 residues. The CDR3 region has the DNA TGTGCCAGCGGCGGGGGTTTCGGCACTGAAGCTTTCTTT. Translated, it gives CASGGGFGTEAFF.

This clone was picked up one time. CDR3 bases: TGTGCCAGCAGTTTAGGGGGGCCCACCGGGGAGCTGTTTTTT. It yields the protein CASSLGGPTGELFF. This rearrangement joins TRBV27 to TRBJ2-2; D may correspond to TRBD1 or TRBD2 (6 bases each). There are 14 residues in the CDR3. Germline CDR1 is MNHEY and CDR2 is SMNVEV (reference sequence). V dropped 2 bases and J dropped 4 bases, with 8 bases sitting between them.

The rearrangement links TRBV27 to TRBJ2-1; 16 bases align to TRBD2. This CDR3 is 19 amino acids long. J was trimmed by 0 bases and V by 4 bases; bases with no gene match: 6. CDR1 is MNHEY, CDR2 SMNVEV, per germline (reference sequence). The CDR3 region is CASSSGLAGGHSSYNEQFF. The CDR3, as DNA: TGTGCCAGCAGTTCGGGACTAGCGGGGGGGCATAGCTCCTACAATGAGCAGTTCTTC.

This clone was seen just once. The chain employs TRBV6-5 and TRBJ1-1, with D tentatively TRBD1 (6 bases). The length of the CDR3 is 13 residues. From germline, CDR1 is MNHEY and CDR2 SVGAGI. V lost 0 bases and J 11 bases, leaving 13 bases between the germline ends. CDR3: CASSYSRGHWAFF. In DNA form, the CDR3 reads TGTGCCAGCAGTTACTCGCGGGGACATTGGGCTTTCTTT.

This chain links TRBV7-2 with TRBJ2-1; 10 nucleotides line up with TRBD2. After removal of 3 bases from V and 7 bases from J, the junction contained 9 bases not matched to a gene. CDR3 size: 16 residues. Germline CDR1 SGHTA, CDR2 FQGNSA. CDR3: CASSFGSGGKWNEQFF. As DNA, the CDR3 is TGTGCCAGCAGCTTCGGTAGCGGGGGGAAGTGGAATGAGCAGTTCTTC.

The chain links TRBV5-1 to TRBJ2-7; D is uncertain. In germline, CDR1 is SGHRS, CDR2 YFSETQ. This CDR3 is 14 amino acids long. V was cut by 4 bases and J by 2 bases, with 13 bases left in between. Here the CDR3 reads CASSLSLQTYEQYF. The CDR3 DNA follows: TGCGCCAGCAGCCTATCTCTACAGACCTACGAGCAGTACTTC.

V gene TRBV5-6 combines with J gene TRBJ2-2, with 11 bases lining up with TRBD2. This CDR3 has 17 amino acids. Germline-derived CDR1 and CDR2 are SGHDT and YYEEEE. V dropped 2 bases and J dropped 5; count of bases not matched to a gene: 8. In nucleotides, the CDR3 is TGTGCCAGCAGCTTCGCTAGCGGGGGGTCGTATACCGGGGAGCTGTTTTTT. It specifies CASSFASGGSYTGELFF.

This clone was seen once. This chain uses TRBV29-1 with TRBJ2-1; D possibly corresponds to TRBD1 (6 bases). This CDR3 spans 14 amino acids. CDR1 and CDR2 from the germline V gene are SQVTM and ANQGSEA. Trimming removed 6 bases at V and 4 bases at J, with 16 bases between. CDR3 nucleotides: TGCAGCGTCCAACCCAGGACAGATTACAATGAGCAGTTCTTC. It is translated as CSVQPRTDYNEQFF.

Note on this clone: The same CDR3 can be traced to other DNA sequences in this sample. CDR3 bases: TGTGCCAGCAGCGTAGGACAGGGGAACTATGGCTACACCTTC. Protein product: CASSVGQGNYGYTF. The chain uses TRBV9 and TRBJ1-2, with 8 bases matching TRBD1. CDR1 and CDR2 (germline): SGDLS, YYNGEE. The CDR3 has 14 amino acids. Trimming took 0 bases from V and 2 from J; bases not matched to a gene: 0.

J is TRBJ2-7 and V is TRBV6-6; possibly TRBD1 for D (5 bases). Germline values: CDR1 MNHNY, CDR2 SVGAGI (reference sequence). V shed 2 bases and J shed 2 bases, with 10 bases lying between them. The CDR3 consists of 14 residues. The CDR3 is CASSYAGQAYEQYF. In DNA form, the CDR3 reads TGTGCCAGCAGTTACGCAGGGCAGGCCTACGAGCAGTACTTC.

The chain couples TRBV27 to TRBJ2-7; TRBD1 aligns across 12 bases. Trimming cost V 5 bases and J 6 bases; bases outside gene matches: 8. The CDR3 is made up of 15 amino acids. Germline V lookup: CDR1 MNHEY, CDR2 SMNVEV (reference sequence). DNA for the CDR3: TGTGCCAGCAGTCCGCTAGGGACAGGGGGCGGCGAGCAGTACTTC. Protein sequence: CASSPLGTGGGEQYF.

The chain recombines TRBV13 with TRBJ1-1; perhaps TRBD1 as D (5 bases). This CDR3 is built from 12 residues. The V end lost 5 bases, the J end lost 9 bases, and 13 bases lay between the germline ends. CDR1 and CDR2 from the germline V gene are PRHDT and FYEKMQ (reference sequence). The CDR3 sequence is CASSPRTDKAFF. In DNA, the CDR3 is TGTGCCAGCAGCCCCCGGACGGACAAAGCTTTCTTT.

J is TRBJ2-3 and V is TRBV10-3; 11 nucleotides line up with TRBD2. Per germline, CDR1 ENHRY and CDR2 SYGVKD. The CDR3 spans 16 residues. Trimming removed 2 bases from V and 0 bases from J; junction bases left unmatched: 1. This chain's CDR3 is CAISELAGGSTDTQYF. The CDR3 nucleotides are TGTGCCATCAGTGAGCTAGCGGGGGGTAGCACAGATACGCAGTATTTT.

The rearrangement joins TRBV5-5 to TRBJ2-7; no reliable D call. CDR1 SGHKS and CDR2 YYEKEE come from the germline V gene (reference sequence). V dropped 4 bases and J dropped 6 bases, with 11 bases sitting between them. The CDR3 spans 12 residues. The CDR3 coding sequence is TGTGCCAGCAGCCAGTTCGAACCCGAGCAGTACTTC. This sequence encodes CASSQFEPEQYF.

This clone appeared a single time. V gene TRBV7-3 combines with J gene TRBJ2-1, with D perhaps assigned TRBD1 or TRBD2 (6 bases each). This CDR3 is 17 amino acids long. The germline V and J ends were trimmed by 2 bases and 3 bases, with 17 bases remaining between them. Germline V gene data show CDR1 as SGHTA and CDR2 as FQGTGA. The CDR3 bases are TGTGCCAGCAGCTTATCTGCCGGTGGGGGGCTCTACAATGAGCAGTTCTTC. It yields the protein CASSLSAGGGLYNEQFF.